This TCR beta chain came from a study of blood T cell repertoires in COVID-19. The wider study: The United States, Italy and Spain provided the acute and convalescent COVID-19 samples.

Germline trimming cut 2 bases from V and 2 bases from J; bases unmatched to any gene: 2. Germline values: CDR1 SGHKS, CDR2 YYEKEE (reference sequence). CDR3 length: 14 amino acids. The protocol was immunoSEQ multiplex PCR, while the TCRdb copy is restricted to in-frame clones and leaves out a portion. The repertoire holds around 260,000 clones, about nine tenths seen once, with less than 0.95% in the top ten. The rearrangement joins TRBV5-5 to TRBJ2-3, with TRBD1 matching 7 bases. The sequenced sample was peripheral blood. This TCR was recovered from a middle-aged woman who had recovered from COVID-19. This chain's CDR3 is CASSFGQATDTQYF. The CDR3 nucleotides read TGTGCCAGCAGCTTCGGACAGGCCACAGATACGCAGTATTTT. The full variable domain, in which reference TRBV5-5 and TRBJ2-3 provide the parts outside the CDR3, is DAGVTQSPTHLIKTRGQQVTLRCSPISGHKSVSWYQQVLGQGPQFIFQYYEKEERGRGNFPDRFSARQFPNYSSELNVNALLLGDSALYLCASSFGQATDTQYFGPGTRLTVL.